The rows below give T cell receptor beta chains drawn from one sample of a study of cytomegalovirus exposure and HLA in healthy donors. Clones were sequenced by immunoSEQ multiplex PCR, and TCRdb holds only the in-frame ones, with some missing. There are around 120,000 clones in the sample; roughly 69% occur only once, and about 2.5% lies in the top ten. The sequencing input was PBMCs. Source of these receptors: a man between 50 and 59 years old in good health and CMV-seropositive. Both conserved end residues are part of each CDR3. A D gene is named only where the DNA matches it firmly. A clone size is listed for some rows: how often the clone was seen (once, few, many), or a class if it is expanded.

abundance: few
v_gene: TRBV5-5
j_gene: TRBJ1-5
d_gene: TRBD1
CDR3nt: TGTGCCAGCAGCCTGACAGGGGGTTCCAATCAGCCCCAGCATTTT
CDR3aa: CASSLTGGSNQPQHF

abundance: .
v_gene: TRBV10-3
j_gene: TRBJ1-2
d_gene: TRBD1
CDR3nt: TGTGCCATCAGTGGACGGACAGGGACTAACTATGGCTACACCTTC
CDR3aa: CAISGRTGTNYGYTF

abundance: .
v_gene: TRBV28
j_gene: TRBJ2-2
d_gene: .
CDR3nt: TGTGCCCACACTGGCCAGGGTTGGACCGGGGAGCTGTTTTTT
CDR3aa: CAHTGQGWTGELFF

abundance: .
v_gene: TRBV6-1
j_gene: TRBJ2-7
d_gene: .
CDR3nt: TGTGCCAGCAGTCCCTTTCGACAGGGAGGTTACGAGCAGTACTTC
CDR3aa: CASSPFRQGGYEQYF

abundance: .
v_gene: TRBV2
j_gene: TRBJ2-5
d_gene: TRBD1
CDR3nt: TGTGCCAGCAGTGGGATGGGGACAGAGTCGCAAGAGACCCAGTACTTC
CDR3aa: CASSGMGTESQETQYF

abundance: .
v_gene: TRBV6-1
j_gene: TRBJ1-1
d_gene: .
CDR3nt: TGTGCCAGCAGTGAGGACAGTTACACTGAAGCTTTCTTT
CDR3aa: CASSEDSYTEAFF

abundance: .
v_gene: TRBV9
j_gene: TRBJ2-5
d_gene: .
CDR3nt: TGTGCCAGCAGCGGGTGGGGGACTCCTCGCCAAGAGACCCAGTACTTC
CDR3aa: CASSGWGTPRQETQYF

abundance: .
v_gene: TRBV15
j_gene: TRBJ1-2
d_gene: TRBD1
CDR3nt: TGTGCCACCAGCAGTCAAGGGACAGGGGAAGGCTACACCTTC
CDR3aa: CATSSQGTGEGYTF

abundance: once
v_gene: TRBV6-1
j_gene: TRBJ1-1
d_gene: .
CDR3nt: TGTGCCAGCAGCCCCAGGGGAAACACTGAAGCTTTCTTT
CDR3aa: CASSPRGNTEAFF

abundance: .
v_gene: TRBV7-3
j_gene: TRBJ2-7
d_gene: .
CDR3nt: TGTGCCAGCAGCCCGCTGGGAGGCTACGAGCAGTACTTC
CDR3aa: CASSPLGGYEQYF

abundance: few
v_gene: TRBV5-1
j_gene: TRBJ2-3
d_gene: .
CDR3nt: TGCGCCAGCAGCTTGGCCGAGTCGAGCGATACGCAGTATTTT
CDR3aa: CASSLAESSDTQYF

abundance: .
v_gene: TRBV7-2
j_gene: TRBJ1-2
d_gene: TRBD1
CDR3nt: TGTGCCAGCAGCTTTTCCGGACAGGGAAATGGCTACACCTTC
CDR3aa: CASSFSGQGNGYTF

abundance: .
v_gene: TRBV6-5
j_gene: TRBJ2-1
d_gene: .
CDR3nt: TGTGCCAGCAGCATCGACACGGCAGGGTCTCAGTTCTTC
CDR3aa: CASSIDTAGSQFF

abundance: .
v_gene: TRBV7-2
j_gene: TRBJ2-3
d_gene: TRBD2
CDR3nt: TGTGCCAGCAGAAGAGCGGGGGGGCTCAGCACAGATACGCAGTATTTT
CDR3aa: CASRRAGGLSTDTQYF

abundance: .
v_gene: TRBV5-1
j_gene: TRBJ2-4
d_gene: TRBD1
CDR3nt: TGCGCCAGCAGCTCCGACAGGGGGTGGGACATTCAGTACTTC
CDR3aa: CASSSDRGWDIQYF

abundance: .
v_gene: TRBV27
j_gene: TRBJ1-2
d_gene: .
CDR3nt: TGTGCCAGCAGTTTCCGGGCAGGGGTTGACTATGGCTACACCTTC
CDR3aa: CASSFRAGVDYGYTF

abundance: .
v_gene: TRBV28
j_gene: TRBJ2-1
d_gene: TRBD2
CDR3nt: TGTGCCTCAACGGTGGGGGGGTCCTACAATGAGCAGTTCTTC
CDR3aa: CASTVGGSYNEQFF

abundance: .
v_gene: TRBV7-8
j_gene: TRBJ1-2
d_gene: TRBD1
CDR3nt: TGTGCCAGCAGCTTAGCGAAACAGGGGGCTAACTATGGCTACACCTTC
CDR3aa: CASSLAKQGANYGYTF

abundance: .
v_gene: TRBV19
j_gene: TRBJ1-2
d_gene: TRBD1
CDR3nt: TGTGCCAGTAGTGCGACAGGGGGCGCCTATGGCTACACCTTC
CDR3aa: CASSATGGAYGYTF

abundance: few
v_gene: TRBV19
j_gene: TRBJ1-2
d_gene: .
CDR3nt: TGTGCCAGTAGTTTCCGGACAGACCCCTATGGCTACACCTTC
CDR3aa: CASSFRTDPYGYTF

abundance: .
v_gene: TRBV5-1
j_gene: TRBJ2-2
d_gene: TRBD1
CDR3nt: TGCGCCAGCGGCGAGACAGGGGGCACCGGGGAGCTGTTTTTT
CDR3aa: CASGETGGTGELFF

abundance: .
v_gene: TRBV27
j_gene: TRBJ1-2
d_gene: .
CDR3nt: TGTGCCAGCAGTTTATTACCGCCCATGGAGGGTGGCTACACCTTC
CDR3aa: CASSLLPPMEGGYTF

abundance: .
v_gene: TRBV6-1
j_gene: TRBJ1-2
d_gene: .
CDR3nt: TGTGCCAGCACCGACAGCTACTATGGCTACACCTTC
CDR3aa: CASTDSYYGYTF

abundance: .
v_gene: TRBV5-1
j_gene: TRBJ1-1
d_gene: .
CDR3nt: TGCGCCAGCAGCTTGGTTAGCAACACTGAAGCTTTCTTT
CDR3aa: CASSLVSNTEAFF

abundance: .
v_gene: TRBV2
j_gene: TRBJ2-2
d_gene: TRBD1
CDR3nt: TGTGCCAGCAGGACGATGGATTTAAGGCCGGGACAGGGAAAGACTGGGGAGCTGTTTTTT
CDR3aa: CASRTMDLRPGQGKTGELFF

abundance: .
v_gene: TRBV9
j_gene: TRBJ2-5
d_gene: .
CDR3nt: TGTGCCAGCAGCCCCGGACAGCTCCAAGAGACCCAGTACTTC
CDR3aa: CASSPGQLQETQYF

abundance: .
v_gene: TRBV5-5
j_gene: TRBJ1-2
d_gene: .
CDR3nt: TGTGCCAGCAGCTTGGCCTTAAAAACTAACTATGGCTACACCTTC
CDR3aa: CASSLALKTNYGYTF

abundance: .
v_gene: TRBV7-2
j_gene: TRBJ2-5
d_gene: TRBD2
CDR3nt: TGTGCCAGCAGCTTATTCACGGCGGGAGGAGAGACCCAGTACTTC
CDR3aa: CASSLFTAGGETQYF

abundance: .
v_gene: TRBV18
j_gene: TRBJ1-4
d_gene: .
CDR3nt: TGTGCCAGCTCACCACCGAGCAGGGGAAGTGAAAAACTGTTTTTT
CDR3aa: CASSPPSRGSEKLFF

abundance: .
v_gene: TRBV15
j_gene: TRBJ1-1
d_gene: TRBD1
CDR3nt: TGTGCCACCAGCAAAAAGACAGGGGTGAACACTGAAGCTTTCTTT
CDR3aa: CATSKKTGVNTEAFF

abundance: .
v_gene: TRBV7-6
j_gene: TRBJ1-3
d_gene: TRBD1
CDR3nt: TGTGCCAGCAGCACCCACAGGGGGCCCTGGTATTTT
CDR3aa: CASSTHRGPWYF

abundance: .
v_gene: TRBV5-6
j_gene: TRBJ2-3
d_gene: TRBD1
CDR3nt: TGTGCCAGCAGTCGGGACAGTAAATCAGATACGCAGTATTTT
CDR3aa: CASSRDSKSDTQYF

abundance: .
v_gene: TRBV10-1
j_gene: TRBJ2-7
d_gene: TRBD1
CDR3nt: TGCGCCAGCCAAAAGGACAGGAATGGCGAGCAGTACTTC
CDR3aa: CASQKDRNGEQYF

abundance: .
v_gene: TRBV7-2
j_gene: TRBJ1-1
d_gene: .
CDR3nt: TGTGCCAGCAGCCTTATCGGGGGGGCGCGAACTGAAGCTTTCTTT
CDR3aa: CASSLIGGARTEAFF

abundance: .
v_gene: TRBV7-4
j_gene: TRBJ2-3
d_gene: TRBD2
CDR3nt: TGTGCCAGCACCTTTAATGGAGGTAGCGGGGGGACCACAGATACGCAGTATTTT
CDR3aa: CASTFNGGSGGTTDTQYF

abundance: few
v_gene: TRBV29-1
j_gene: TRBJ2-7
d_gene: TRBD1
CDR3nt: TGCAGCGTTGAAGATCCCCGACAGGGGGGCGAGCAGTACTTC
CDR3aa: CSVEDPRQGGEQYF

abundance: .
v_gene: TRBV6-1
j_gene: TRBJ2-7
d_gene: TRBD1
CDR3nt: TGTGCCAGCAGTATAGACAGGGACTACGAGCAGTACTTC
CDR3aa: CASSIDRDYEQYF

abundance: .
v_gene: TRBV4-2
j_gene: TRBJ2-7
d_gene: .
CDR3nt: TGTGCCAGCAGCCCCGAGGGCTACGAGCAGTACTTC
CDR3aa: CASSPEGYEQYF

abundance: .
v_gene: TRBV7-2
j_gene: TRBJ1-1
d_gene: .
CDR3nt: TGTGCCAGCAGCTTTACCGGTAACACTGAAGCTTTCTTT
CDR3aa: CASSFTGNTEAFF

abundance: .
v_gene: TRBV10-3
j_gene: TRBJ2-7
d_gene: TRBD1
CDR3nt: TGTGCCATCAAGGGGGACAGGGGGTCCTACGAGCAGTACTTC
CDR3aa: CAIKGDRGSYEQYF

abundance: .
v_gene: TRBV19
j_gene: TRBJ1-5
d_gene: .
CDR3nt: TGTGCCAGTAGTATAGATAAACAGGCTGGTCCGCATTTT
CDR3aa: CASSIDKQAGPHF

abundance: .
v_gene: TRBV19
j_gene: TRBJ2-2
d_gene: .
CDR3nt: TGTGCCAGTAGTATTTCGACTACCACCGGGGAGCTGTTTTTT
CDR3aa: CASSISTTTGELFF

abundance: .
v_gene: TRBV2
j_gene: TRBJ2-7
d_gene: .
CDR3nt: TGTGCCAGCAGGGCCCGGGGAAGCGACTACGAGCAGTACTTC
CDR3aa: CASRARGSDYEQYF

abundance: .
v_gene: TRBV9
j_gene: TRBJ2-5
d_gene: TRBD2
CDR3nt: TGTGCCAGCAGCGTAGCTACAGGGAGGGGACTAGCGGGAGGGAAAGAGACCCAGTACTTC
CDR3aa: CASSVATGRGLAGGKETQYF

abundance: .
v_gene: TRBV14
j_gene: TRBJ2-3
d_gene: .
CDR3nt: TGTGCCAGCAGCCAAGATCAAGGCGGCCTAAGACGGGATACGCAGTATTTT
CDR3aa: CASSQDQGGLRRDTQYF

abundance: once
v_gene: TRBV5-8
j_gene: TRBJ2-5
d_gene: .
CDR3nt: TGTGCCAGCAGAGGGGCAGTCCAAGAGACCCAGTACTTC
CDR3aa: CASRGAVQETQYF

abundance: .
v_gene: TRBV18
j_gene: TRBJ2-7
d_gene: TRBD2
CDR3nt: TGTGCCAGCTCAGCCGGGAGGACCCTAAACTACGAGCAGTACTTC
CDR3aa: CASSAGRTLNYEQYF

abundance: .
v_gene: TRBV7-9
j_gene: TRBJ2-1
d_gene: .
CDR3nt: TGTGCCAGCAGCCGAGGGAGGAATGAGCAGTTCTTC
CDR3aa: CASSRGRNEQFF

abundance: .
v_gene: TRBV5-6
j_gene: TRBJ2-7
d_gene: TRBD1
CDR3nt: TGTGCCAGCAGCGCAGCCGGGACAGGGAGGTACGAGCAGTACTTC
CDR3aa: CASSAAGTGRYEQYF

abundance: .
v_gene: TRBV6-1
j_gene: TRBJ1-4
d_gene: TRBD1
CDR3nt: TGTGCCAGCAGACTGACAGGGGGAAATGAAAAACTGTTTTTT
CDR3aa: CASRLTGGNEKLFF

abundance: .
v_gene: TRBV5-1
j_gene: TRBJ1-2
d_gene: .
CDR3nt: TGCGCCAGCAGCTTGGGGACAGCAAACTATGGCTACACCTTC
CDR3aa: CASSLGTANYGYTF

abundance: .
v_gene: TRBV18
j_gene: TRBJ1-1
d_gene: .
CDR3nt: TGTGCCAGCTCACCACTGGCCGAGAACACTGAAGCTTTCTTT
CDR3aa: CASSPLAENTEAFF

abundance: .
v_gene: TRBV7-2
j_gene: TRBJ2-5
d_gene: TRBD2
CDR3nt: TGTGCCAGCAGCTTTCAAGCGGGGGGAGAGACCCAGTACTTC
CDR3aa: CASSFQAGGETQYF

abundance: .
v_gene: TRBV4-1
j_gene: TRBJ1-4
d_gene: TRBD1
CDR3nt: TGCGCCAGCAGCCAAGAAGACAGGGGTAATGAAAAACTGTTTTTT
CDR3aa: CASSQEDRGNEKLFF

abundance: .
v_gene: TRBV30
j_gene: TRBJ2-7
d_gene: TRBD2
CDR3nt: TGTGCCTGGACTACCGGGACTAGCGGCTACGAGCAGTACTTC
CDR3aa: CAWTTGTSGYEQYF

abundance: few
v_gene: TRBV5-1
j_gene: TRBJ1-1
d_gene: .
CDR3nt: TGCGCCAGCAGCTACGGGGAAACTGAAGCTTTCTTT
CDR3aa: CASSYGETEAFF

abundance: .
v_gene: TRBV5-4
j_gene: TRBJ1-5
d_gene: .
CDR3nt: TGTGCCAGCAGCTTGGACGGGAATCAGCCCCAGCATTTT
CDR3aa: CASSLDGNQPQHF